One and the same sample provided the 20 T cell receptor beta chains below, sequenced in a study of low-dose radiotherapy and immunotherapy resistance in tumors. Regarding time point: after trial treatment. The sample's treatment: LDRT plus nivolumab, ipilimumab, low-dose cyclophosphamide and aspirin (RACIN trial). Primers targeting TRAV and TRBV primed first-strand cDNA, covering alpha and beta chains. TCRs were put through approximately 20 PCR cycles of amplification with Phusion. A constant-region primer and the V-primer adapter served as the primer pair. TCRdb passed the reads through MiXCR, listing each CDR3 protein once. Among approximately 46,000 distinct CDR3 sequences listed, about 25% were seen once. The source material was PBMCs, sampled after low-dose radiotherapy plus immunotherapy. These receptors were collected from a male donor with prostate cancer.

The table lists this clonotype with a few counts. This chain joins TRBV19 and TRBJ1-5; perhaps TRBD1 as D (5 bases). Germline V lookup: CDR1 LNHDA, CDR2 SQIVND (reference sequence). The CDR3 is 15 amino acids. Trimming left V 3 bases short and J 2 bases short, with 11 bases between. CDR3 nucleotide sequence: TGTGCCAGTAGTATTACAGGAGCGGGCAATCAGCCCCAGCATTTT. Translation gives CASSITGAGNQPQHF.

In this sample, this clonotype turned up a few times. V and J are TRBV29-1 and TRBJ1-3; 11 nucleotides agree with TRBD1. The CDR3 extends over 14 amino acids. V trimming: 4 bases; J trimming: 2 bases; junction bases outside the gene matches: 1. Germline V gives CDR1 SQVTM, CDR2 ANQGSEA. CDR3 coding DNA: TGCAGCGTTGTGGGACAGGGGGCTGGAAACACCATATATTTT. Its protein product is CSVVGQGAGNTIYF.

This clonotype came up many times. The chain uses TRBV6-2 or TRBV6-3 and TRBJ2-1; possibly TRBD1 or TRBD2 for D (5 bases each). V was shortened by 10 bases and J by 7 bases, with 20 bases between the two germline ends. The CDR3 sequence is 14 residues long. Germline assignment: CDR1 MNHEY and CDR2 SVGEGT. The CDR3 DNA is TGTGCCACCCGCACGGATAAGGGACGGAATGAGCAGTTCTTC. Protein: CATRTDKGRNEQFF.

As for this clonotype: The limits of the CDR3 on the DNA are not certain, so only TCRdb's listed CDR3 is given. The chain is built from TRBV18 and TRBJ2-2; the D call of TRBD1 is as the table states it, not checked on the DNA. With termini counted, the CDR3 has 16 amino acids. The V gene's germline CDR1 is KGHSH and CDR2 LQKENI. CDR3 residues: CASSPNPGDTGELFFF.

This clonotype came up many times. This rearrangement joins TRBV18 to TRBJ1-2, with 7 bases that match TRBD1. Germline V CDR1 and CDR2: KGHSH, LQKENI. This CDR3 has 17 amino acids. V was clipped by 6 bases and J by 2 bases; unmatched bases: 15. The CDR3 region is CASSLLSGGQINYGYTF. DNA of the CDR3: TGTGCCAGCTCTCTCTTATCGGGGGGACAGATCAACTATGGCTACACCTTC.

The chain links TRBV7-9 to TRBJ2-1; no definite D call. The CDR3 is 15 residues long. Germline V gives CDR1 SEHNR, CDR2 FQNEAQ (reference sequence). V was trimmed by 5 bases and J by 3 bases, leaving 14 bases between them. CDR3 in amino acids: CASSASGSIYNEQFF. The CDR3 coding sequence is TGTGCCAGCAGCGCCTCCGGGTCCATCTACAATGAGCAGTTCTTC.

This clonotype showed up many times. CDR3 region: CASSPRTSGGASYNEQFF. In nucleotides, the CDR3 is TGTGCCAGCAGCCCGAGGACTAGCGGGGGTGCCTCCTACAATGAGCAGTTCTTC. The chain combines TRBV7-9 with TRBJ2-1; 13 positions match TRBD2. The CDR3 has 18 amino acids. Germline trimming cut 5 bases from V and 0 bases from J; bases unmatched to any gene: 7. Germline V gene lookup returns CDR1 SEHNR and CDR2 FQNEAQ (reference sequence).

Comments on this clonotype: A single base is all that separates this from a far larger clone, so a read error is likely. The chain is built from TRBV28 and TRBJ2-7; 7 bases fit TRBD2. The CDR3 is 16 residues long. Germline V lookup: CDR1 MDHEN, CDR2 SYDVKM. The V gene end was trimmed by 6 bases and the J gene end by 7 bases; junction bases not matched to a gene: 18. This chain's CDR3 is CASSLISGGSVNEQYF. The CDR3 bases are TGTGCCAGCAGCCTCATTAGTGGCGGGAGTGTCAATGAGCAGTACTTC.

V gene TRBV6-2 or TRBV6-3 combines with J gene TRBJ1-5, with 8 bases that match TRBD1. The germline V gene has CDR1 MNHEY and CDR2 SVGEGT. The CDR3 has 16 residues. V lost 5 bases to trimming and J lost 2 bases; unmatched junction nucleotides: 8. The CDR3 DNA is TGTGCCAGCAGTATGCAGGGGGCGGGCGGCAATCAGCCCCAGCATTTT. Translated: CASSMQGAGGNQPQHF.

Notes on this clonotype: A read error likely explains this, since a far larger clone differs by one base. The chain combines TRBV28 with TRBJ2-1; maybe TRBD1 (6 bases). Germline CDR1 and CDR2: MDHEN and SYDVKM. V dropped 6 bases and J dropped 13 bases, with 19 bases sitting between them. The CDR3 length is 13 residues. CDR3 coding DNA: TGTGCCAGCAGGGCAGGGGTACCGGAGACCCAGTTCTTC. As protein: CASRAGVPETQFF.

The sample holds many counts of this clonotype. The gene calls are TRBV27 and TRBJ2-7; 9 nucleotides align to TRBD2. J was trimmed by 5 bases and V by 7 bases; bases with no gene match: 6. The germline CDR1 and CDR2 sequences are MNHEY and SMNVEV (reference sequence). The CDR3 spans 13 residues. The CDR3 region is CASKREERNEQYF. The CDR3 DNA reads TGTGCCAGCAAGCGGGAGGAGAGGAACGAGCAGTACTTC.

A remark on this clonotype: One base separates it from a far larger clone, so it is likely a read error. The chain is built from TRBV7-9 and TRBJ2-1; weak D call: TRBD1 (6 bases). V was cut by 5 bases and J by 10 bases, with 15 bases left in between. The CDR3 covers 13 residues. CDR1 and CDR2 from the germline V gene are SEHNR and FQNEAQ (reference sequence). CDR3 DNA: TGTGCCAGCAGCGCAGACTACAGGGACGAGCAGTTCTTC. This gives the protein CASSADYRDEQFF.

The rearrangement links TRBV20-1 to TRBJ2-7, with D hard to call. The ends were cut back, 0 bases at V and 2 bases at J, with 17 bases in the middle. Germline CDR1 is DFQATT and CDR2 is SNEGSKA (reference sequence). The CDR3 totals 16 residues. CDR3 residues: CSARDLQELKPYEQYF. In nucleotides, the CDR3 is TGCAGTGCTAGAGACCTTCAGGAGTTAAAACCCTACGAGCAGTACTTC.

This rearrangement joins TRBV28 to TRBJ2-7; D may match TRBD1 or TRBD2 (5 bases each). V gave up 7 bases and J gave up 2 bases, with 18 bases separating them. The CDR3 consists of 15 residues. The germline gives CDR1 MDHEN, CDR2 SYDVKM. The CDR3 protein is CASKYVRGAPYEQYF. The CDR3 DNA is TGTGCCAGCAAATACGTGCGAGGGGCTCCCTACGAGCAGTACTTC.

This clonotype was recorded at least ten times. This could be a read error, since a much larger clone is one nucleotide away. The CDR3: CASRGQGWNEQFF. The CDR3 DNA follows: TGTGCCAGCAGAGGGCAAGGGTGGAATGAGCAGTTCTTC. The genes are TRBV2 and TRBJ2-1; D call uncertain. The CDR3 contains 13 residues. Germline loops: CDR1 SNHLY, CDR2 FYNNEI. V was trimmed by 6 bases and J by 7 bases, leaving 13 bases between them.

V usage is TRBV2 and J usage is TRBJ2-1; the D is unclear. CDR1 SNHLY and CDR2 FYNNEI come from the germline V gene. V dropped 11 bases and J dropped 0 bases, with 14 bases sitting between them. CDR3 size: 14 residues. The CDR3 sequence: CASLMSDSYNEQFF. The CDR3 nucleotides read TGTGCCTCCCTTATGAGCGACTCCTACAATGAGCAGTTCTTC.

This sequence joins TRBV19 and TRBJ1-1; 9 positions match TRBD1. V was pared by 9 bases and J by 0 bases, with 8 bases of the junction left unmatched. The CDR3 spans 15 residues. In germline, CDR1 is LNHDA, CDR2 SQIVND (reference sequence). The CDR3 DNA reads TGTGCCAGCAACCCAGGGACAGGGATGAACACTGAAGCTTTCTTT. Its translation is CASNPGTGMNTEAFF. Full variable domain (rest looked up from reference TRBV19 and TRBJ1-1): DGGITQSPKYLFRKEGQNVTLSCEQNLNHDAMYWYRQDPGQGLRLIYYSQIVNDFQKGDIAEGYSVSREKKESFPLTVTSAQKNPTAFYLCASNPGTGMNTEAFFGQGTRLTVV.

This clonotype was observed many times. The rearrangement links TRBV4-1 to TRBJ2-7, with TRBD2 identical over 14 bases. Germline loops: CDR1 MGHRA, CDR2 YSYEKL. This CDR3 comprises 16 residues. J was trimmed by 6 bases and V by 1 base; bases with no gene match: 5. CDR3 DNA: TGCGCCAGCAGCCAAGGACTAGCGGGAGGGCCGGGCGAGCAGTACTTC. Its protein product is CASSQGLAGGPGEQYF.

In this sample, this clonotype turned up many times. The gene calls are TRBV20-1 and TRBJ2-1; TRBD2 matches at 8 bases. This CDR3 is 17 amino acids long. Trimming took 0 bases from V and 0 from J; bases not matched to a gene: 7. From germline, CDR1 is DFQATT and CDR2 SNEGSKA (reference sequence). CDR3 residues: CSARDRRLATSYNEQFF. The CDR3 coding sequence is TGCAGTGCTAGAGATAGGAGACTAGCGACCTCCTACAATGAGCAGTTCTTC.

Worth noting for this clonotype: With a far larger clone one base away, a read error is the likely cause. The rearrangement joins TRBV7-2 to TRBJ2-7, with 9 bases that match TRBD1. Per germline, CDR1 SGHTA and CDR2 FQGNSA. This CDR3 is built from 13 residues. The V gene end was trimmed by 6 bases and the J gene end by 7 bases; junction bases not matched to a gene: 7. This CDR3 reads CASRKTGGNEQYF. CDR3 sequence (DNA): TGTGCCAGCAGGAAAACAGGGGGCAATGAGCAGTACTTC.